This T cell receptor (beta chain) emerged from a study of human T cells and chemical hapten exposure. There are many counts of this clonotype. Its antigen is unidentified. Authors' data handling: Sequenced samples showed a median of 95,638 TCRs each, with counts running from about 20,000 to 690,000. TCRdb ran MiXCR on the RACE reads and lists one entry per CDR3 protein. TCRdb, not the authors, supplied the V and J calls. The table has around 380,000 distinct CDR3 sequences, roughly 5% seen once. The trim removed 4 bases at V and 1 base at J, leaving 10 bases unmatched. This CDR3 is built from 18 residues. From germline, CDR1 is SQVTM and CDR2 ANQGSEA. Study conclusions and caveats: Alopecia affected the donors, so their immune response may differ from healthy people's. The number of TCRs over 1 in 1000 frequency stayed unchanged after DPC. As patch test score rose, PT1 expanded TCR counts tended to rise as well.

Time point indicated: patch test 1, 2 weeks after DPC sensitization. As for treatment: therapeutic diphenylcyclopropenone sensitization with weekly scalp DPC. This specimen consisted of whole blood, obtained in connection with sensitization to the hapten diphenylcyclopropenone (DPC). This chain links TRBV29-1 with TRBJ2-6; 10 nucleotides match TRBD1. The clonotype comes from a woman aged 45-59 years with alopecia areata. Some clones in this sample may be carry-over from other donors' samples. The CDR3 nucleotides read TGCAGCGTTGTTCTCCGGGACAGGGGATTTTCTGGGGCCAACGTCCTGACTTTC. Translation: CSVVLRDRGFSGANVLTF. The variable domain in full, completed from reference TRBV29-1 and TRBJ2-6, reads SAVISQKPSRDICQRGTSLTIQCQVDSQVTMMFWYRQQPGQSLTLIATANQGSEATYESGFVIDKFPISRPNLTFSTLTVSNMSPEDSSIYLCSVVLRDRGFSGANVLTFGAGSRLTVL.